There are a few counts of the clone carrying this T cell receptor (beta chain). Antigen specificity is unknown. These data originate in a study of identical twins. Study conclusions and caveats: Cord blood beta clonotypes present at high abundance carried fewer insertions; no such pattern appeared in memory repertoires. Models underestimated TCR alpha sharing (out-of-frame) in monozygotic twins.

TCRdb processed the 5' RACE reads anew with MiXCR; each CDR3 protein has one entry. This table has 500,000 or so distinct CDR3 sequences, approximately 22% appearing once. The germline V gene has CDR1 SNHLY and CDR2 FYNNEI. The CDR3 has 15 amino acids. The V and J ends lost 7 bases and 4 bases respectively, with 17 bases between them. This same sample was also taken into another study, of T cells expressing NK-cell markers. That source reports: Source material for TCR beta repertoires consisted of sorted CD3+CD56+NKG2C+, CD3+CD56+NKG2C- and CD3+CD56-NKG2C+ T cells. Eight donors were sequenced, seven testing HCMV-seropositive and one testing seronegative.

This clonotype originated in a woman aged 18 to 35 in good health. Sequences were obtained from CD4+ T cells sorted from blood. The gene calls are TRBV2 and TRBJ2-1; possibly TRBD1 or TRBD2 for D (6 bases each). The CDR3 region is CASIQGGGGYNEQFF. Here the CDR3 DNA reads TGTGCCAGCATCCAAGGTGGAGGGGGATACAATGAGCAGTTCTTC.